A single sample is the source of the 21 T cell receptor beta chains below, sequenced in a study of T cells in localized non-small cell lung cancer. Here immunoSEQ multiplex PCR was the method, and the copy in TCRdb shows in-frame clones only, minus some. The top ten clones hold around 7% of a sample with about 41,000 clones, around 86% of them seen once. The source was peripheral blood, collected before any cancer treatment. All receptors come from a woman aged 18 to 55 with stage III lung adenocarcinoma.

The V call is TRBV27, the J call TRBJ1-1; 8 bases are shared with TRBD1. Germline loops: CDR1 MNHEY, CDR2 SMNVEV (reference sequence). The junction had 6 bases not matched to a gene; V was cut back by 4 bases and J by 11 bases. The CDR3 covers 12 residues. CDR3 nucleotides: TGTGCCAGCAGTTCGTCGGACAGGGAGGCTTTCTTT. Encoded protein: CASSSSDREAFF.

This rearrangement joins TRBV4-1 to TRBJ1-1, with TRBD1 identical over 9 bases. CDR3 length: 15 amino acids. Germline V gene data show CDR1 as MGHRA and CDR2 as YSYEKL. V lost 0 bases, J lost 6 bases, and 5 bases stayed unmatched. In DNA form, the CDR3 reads TGCGCCAGCAGCCAAGAGCGAACAGGGGGCCCTGAAGCTTTCTTT. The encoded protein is CASSQERTGGPEAFF.

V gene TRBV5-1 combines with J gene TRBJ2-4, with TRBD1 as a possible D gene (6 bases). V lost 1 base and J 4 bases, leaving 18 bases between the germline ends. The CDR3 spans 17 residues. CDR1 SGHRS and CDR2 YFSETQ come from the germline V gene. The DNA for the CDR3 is TGCGCCAGCAGCTTGTGGGTGGGGGACACATCAAAAAACATTCAGTACTTC. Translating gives CASSLWVGDTSKNIQYF.

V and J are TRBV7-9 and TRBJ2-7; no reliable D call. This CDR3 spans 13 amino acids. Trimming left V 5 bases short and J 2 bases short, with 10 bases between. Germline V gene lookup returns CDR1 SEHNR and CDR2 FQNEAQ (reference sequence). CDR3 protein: CASSRRDTYEQYF. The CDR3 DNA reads TGTGCCAGCAGCCGTCGCGATACCTACGAGCAGTACTTC.

In nucleotides, the CDR3 is TGTGCCAGCACCAAAGCTGGGAATAACTATGGCTACACCTTC. Its protein is CASTKAGNNYGYTF. The chain uses TRBV27 and TRBJ1-2; D gene uncertain. CDR3 length: 14 residues. V lost 7 bases, J lost 1 base, and 13 bases lay in between. The germline gives CDR1 MNHEY, CDR2 SMNVEV (reference sequence).

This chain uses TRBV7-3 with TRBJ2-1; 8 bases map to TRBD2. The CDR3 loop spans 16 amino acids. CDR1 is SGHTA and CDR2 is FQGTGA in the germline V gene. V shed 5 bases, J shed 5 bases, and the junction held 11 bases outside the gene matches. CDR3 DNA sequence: TGTGCCAGCAGCCCCGCTTCGGGGGGGGGACACAATGAGCAGTTCTTC. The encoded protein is CASSPASGGGHNEQFF.

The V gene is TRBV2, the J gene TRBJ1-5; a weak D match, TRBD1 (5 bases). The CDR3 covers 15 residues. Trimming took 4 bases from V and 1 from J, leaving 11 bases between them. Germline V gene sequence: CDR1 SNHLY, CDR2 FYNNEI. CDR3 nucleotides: TGTGCCAGCAGTGCCGGAAGGGGCAGCAATCAGCCCCAGCATTTT. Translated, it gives CASSAGRGSNQPQHF.

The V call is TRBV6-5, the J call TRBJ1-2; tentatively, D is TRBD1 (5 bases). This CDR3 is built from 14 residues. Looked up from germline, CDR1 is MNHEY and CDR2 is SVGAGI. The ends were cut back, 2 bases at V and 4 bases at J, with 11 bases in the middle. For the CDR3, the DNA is TGTGCCAGCAGTTACCAGGGACCGAGCTATGGCTACACCTTC. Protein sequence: CASSYQGPSYGYTF.

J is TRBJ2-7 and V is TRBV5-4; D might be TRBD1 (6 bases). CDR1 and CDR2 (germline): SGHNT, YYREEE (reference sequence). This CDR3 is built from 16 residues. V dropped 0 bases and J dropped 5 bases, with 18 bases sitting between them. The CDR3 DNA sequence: TGTGCCAGCAGCTTGGTGGGTTCAGGGGATAAAAACGAGCAGTACTTC. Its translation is CASSLVGSGDKNEQYF.

For the CDR3, the DNA is TGTGCCAGCAGGGGGGGACGGGAAGCGAGGTACAGGAAGCAGTTCTTC. Its protein is CASRGGREARYRKQFF. The chain has TRBV27 and TRBJ2-1, with a weak D call TRBD2 (6 bases). CDR1 and CDR2 from the germline V gene are MNHEY and SMNVEV (reference sequence). Trimming took off 6 bases at V and 11 bases at J, with 26 bases between the two ends. This CDR3 spans 16 amino acids.

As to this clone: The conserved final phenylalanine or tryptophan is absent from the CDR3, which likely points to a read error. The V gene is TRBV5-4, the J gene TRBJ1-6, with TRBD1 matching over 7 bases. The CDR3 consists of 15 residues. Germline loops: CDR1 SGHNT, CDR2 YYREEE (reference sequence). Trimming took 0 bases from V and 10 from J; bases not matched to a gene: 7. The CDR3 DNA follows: TGTGCCAGCAGCTTGGATCTGACAGGGCGATCACCCCTCCACTCT. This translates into CASSLDLTGRSPLHS.

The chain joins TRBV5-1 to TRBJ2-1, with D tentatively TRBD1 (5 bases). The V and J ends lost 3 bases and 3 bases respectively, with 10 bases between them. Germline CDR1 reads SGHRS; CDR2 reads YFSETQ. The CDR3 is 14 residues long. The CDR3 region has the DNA TGCGCCAGCAGCTCTCCAGGGAACTACAATGAGCAGTTCTTC. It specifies CASSSPGNYNEQFF.

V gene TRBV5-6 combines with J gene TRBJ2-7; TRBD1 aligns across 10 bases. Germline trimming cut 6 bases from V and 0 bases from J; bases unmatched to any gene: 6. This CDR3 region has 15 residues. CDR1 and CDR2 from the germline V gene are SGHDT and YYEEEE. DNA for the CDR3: TGTGCCAGCAACCTCCGGGACAGGGGCTCCTACGAGCAGTACTTC. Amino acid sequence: CASNLRDRGSYEQYF.

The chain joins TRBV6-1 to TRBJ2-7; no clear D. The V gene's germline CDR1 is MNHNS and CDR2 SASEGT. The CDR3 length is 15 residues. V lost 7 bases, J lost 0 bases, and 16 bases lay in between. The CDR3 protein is CASILEALSSYEQYF. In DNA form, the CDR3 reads TGTGCCAGCATCCTCGAGGCCCTTAGCTCCTACGAGCAGTACTTC.

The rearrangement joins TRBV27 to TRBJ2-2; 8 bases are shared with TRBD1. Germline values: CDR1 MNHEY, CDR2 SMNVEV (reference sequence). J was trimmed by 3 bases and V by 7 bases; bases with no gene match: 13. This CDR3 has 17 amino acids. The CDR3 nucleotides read TGTGCCAGCACCTTGGGACAGGCACGGTACGACACCGGGGAGCTGTTTTTT. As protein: CASTLGQARYDTGELFF.

CDR3 in amino acids: CASKHGTDSYEQYF. Here the CDR3 DNA reads TGTGCCAGTAAACACGGGACGGATTCCTACGAGCAGTACTTC. This chain connects TRBV19 to TRBJ2-7; D tentatively reads TRBD1 or TRBD2 (5 bases each). This CDR3 has 14 amino acids. V lost 7 bases, J lost 1 base, and 14 bases lay in between. Germline lookup yields CDR1 LNHDA and CDR2 SQIVND (reference sequence).

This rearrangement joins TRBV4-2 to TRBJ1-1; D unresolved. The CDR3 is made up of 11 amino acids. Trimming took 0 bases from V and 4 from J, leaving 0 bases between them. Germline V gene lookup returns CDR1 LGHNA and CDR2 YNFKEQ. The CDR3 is CASSQDTEAFF. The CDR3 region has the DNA TGTGCCAGCAGCCAAGACACTGAAGCTTTCTTT.

DNA for the CDR3: TGTGCCAGCAGCGTTGTGCCAGGTTTACAAGAGACCCAGTACTTC. This encodes CASSVVPGLQETQYF. The V call is TRBV9, the J call TRBJ2-5; D unresolved. V was pared by 2 bases and J by 2 bases, with 13 bases between. CDR1 is SGDLS and CDR2 is YYNGEE in the germline V gene. This CDR3 is 15 amino acids long.

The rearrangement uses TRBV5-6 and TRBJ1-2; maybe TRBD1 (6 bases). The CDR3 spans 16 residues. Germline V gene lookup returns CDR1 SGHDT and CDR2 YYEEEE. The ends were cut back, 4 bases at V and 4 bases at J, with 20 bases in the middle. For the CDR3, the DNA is TGTGCCAGCAGCCCGGTGACAGGAGTTCCCTCCTATGGCTACACCTTC. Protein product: CASSPVTGVPSYGYTF.

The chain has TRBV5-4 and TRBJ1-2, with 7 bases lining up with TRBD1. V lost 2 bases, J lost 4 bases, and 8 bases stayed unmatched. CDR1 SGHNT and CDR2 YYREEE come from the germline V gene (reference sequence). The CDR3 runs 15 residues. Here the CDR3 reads CASSFLDRASYGYTF. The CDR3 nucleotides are TGTGCCAGCAGCTTCCTCGACAGGGCTTCCTATGGCTACACCTTC.

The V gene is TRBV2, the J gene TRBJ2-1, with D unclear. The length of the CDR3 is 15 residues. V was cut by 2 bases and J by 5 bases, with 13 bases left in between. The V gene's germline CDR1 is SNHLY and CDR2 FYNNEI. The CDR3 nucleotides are TGTGCCAGCAGTGAATTGGGTAGCCCCAACAATGAGCAGTTCTTC. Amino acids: CASSELGSPNNEQFF.